The present T cell receptor beta chain was sequenced within a study of blood T cells in healthy people across ages. The study, taken as a whole, reports: Donor CMV status was unknown, possibly confounding expanded clonotype changes. The authors considered diversity estimates from one million T cells to be underestimates. Fewer expanded clones and more diversity marked long-lived versus aged donors.

The study recruited healthy Caucasian donors from Russia who were aged about 6 to 95. PCR was performed a second time for 7 to 11 cycles using a sample-barcoded 5' primer and a J-beta primer mix. MiXCR, applied by TCRdb to the 5' RACE reads, yields one record per CDR3 protein. The repertoire holds hundreds of thousands of distinct CDR3 sequences, 55% to 75% seen once, with roughly 20% in the top ten. The CDR3 loop spans 13 amino acids. The germline gives CDR1 GTSNPN, CDR2 SVGIG (reference sequence). V lost 7 bases and J 8 bases, leaving 18 bases between the germline ends. In the case of this clonotype: Its target is unknown.

The sequence was collected from a man aged 25-40 years in good health. The chain links TRBV30 to TRBJ2-1; D is perhaps TRBD1 or TRBD2 (5 bases each). The sample consisted of blood. CDR3 amino acids: CAFAGTARHEQFF. CDR3 bases: TGTGCCTTCGCCGGGACGGCAAGGCATGAGCAGTTCTTC.